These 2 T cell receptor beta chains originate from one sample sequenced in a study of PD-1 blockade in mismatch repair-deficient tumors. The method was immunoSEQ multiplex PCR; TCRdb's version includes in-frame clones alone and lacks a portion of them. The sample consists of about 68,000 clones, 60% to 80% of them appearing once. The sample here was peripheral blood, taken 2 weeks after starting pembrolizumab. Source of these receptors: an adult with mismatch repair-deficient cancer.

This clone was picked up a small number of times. The CDR3 here is CSASHGNEQFF. As DNA, the CDR3 is TGCAGTGCTAGTCATGGCAATGAGCAGTTCTTC. The V and J genes are TRBV20-1 and TRBJ2-1; unclear D gene. V was cut by 3 bases and J by 6 bases, with 6 bases left in between. Germline V CDR1 and CDR2: DFQATT, SNEGSKA (reference sequence). The CDR3 is made up of 11 amino acids.

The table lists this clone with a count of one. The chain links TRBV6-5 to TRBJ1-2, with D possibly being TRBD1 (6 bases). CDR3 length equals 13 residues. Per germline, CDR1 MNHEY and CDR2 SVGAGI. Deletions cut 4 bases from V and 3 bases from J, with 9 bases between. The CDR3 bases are TGTGCCAGCAGTTTGGACAGCTACTATGGCTACACCTTC. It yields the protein CASSLDSYYGYTF.